Listed below are T cell receptor beta chains from one sample, sequenced in a study of T cell changes during pregnancy in multiple sclerosis. TCRdb's copy holds only in-frame clones and misses some; the assay was immunoSEQ multiplex PCR. Of approximately 41,000 clones in the sample, 89% were seen once. The sequencing used CD4+ T cells from peripheral blood mononuclear cells, collected in the first trimester of pregnancy. These receptors all stem from a female donor with multiple sclerosis, enrolled in a pregnancy study. The CDR3 runs from the conserved cysteine through the conserved F or W. The order of the fields is V gene, clone size, J gene, CDR3 length, CDR3 protein. Clone size, where shown, is once, few, many, or a class for clones that have expanded.

TRBV2,-,TRBJ1-1,14,CASRLDSLNTEAFF
TRBV6-1,-,TRBJ1-5,15,CASSELSGTARTQHF
TRBV11-3,-,TRBJ2-3,13,CASSLLSGRTQYF
TRBV6-1,-,TRBJ2-3,14,CASSFGQGGDTQYF
TRBV27,-,TRBJ2-3,16,CASTTGTSGSTDTQYF
TRBV2,-,TRBJ1-2,13,CASSERGEGGYTF
TRBV6-5,-,TRBJ1-1,15,CASSLAGVPNTEAFF
TRBV19,once,TRBJ2-7,17,CASSMAPGYPRPYEQYF
TRBV9,-,TRBJ2-6,19,CASSASTGTLFSGANVLTF
TRBV2,medium-sized,TRBJ2-2,15,CASREGQGYTGELFF
TRBV5-6,once,TRBJ2-2,16,CASSSPRQGPTGELFF
TRBV4-2,-,TRBJ2-3,17,CASSQVGRERYGDTQYF